This entry lists 15 T cell receptor beta chains sequenced from one sample in a study of CD8 T cells in ankylosing spondylitis. One entry per CDR3 protein results from TCRdb running MiXCR on the 5' RACE reads. The repertoire holds about 350,000 distinct CDR3 sequences, with 20% to 25% as singletons. The material sequenced was blood, either unsorted or a sorted T cell fraction (not recorded which). These receptors were taken from a male donor with ankylosing spondylitis or in good health (not recorded which).

The V and J genes are TRBV13 and TRBJ2-7; 7 bases align to TRBD1. Germline-derived CDR1 and CDR2 are PRHDT and FYEKMQ (reference sequence). V dropped 3 bases and J dropped 0; count of bases not matched to a gene: 11. The CDR3 totals 17 residues. The CDR3 nucleotides are TGTGCCAGCAGCTTCCGAAATTCCAGGGGGAGCTCCTACGAGCAGTACTTC. This encodes CASSFRNSRGSSYEQYF.

The V and J genes are TRBV7-9 and TRBJ2-3; D gene unclear. This CDR3 region has 13 residues. With 5 bases removed from V and 4 bases from J, the gap between germline ends came to 10 bases. The V gene's germline CDR1 is SEHNR and CDR2 FQNEAQ (reference sequence). CDR3 sequence (DNA): TGTGCCAGCAGCCCGGTCACTTCAGATACGCAGTATTTT. Protein product: CASSPVTSDTQYF.

The chain carries TRBV2 and TRBJ2-1; 8 positions agree with TRBD1. This CDR3 spans 15 amino acids. Trimming removed 10 bases from V and 3 bases from J; junction bases left unmatched: 11. Germline CDR1 is SNHLY and CDR2 is FYNNEI. CDR3 nucleotides: TGTGCCAATAAAGCCGGGACAGGATACTACAATGAGCAGTTCTTC. Translating it yields CANKAGTGYYNEQFF.

This clonotype was found a few times. This chain uses TRBV24-1 with TRBJ2-1; TRBD2 matches at 8 bases. Germline V CDR1 and CDR2: KGHDR, SFDVKD. After removal of 9 bases from V and 6 bases from J, the junction contained 6 bases not matched to a gene. The CDR3 contains 13 residues. CDR3 residues: CATRLSGGNEQFF. CDR3 sequence (DNA): TGTGCCACCCGCTTGAGCGGGGGCAATGAGCAGTTCTTC.

Here the CDR3 DNA reads TGTGCCAGCAGTTACACCTACGAGCAGTACTTC. Protein product: CASSYTYEQYF. The V and J genes are TRBV6-2 or TRBV6-3 and TRBJ2-7; D remains unclear. The CDR3 is 11 amino acids. From germline, CDR1 is MNHEY and CDR2 SVGEGT. V lost 2 bases and J 2 bases, leaving 1 base between the germline ends.

Only a few counts were recorded for this clonotype. The chain combines TRBV5-5 with TRBJ2-1; 7 nucleotides match TRBD1. The V gene's germline CDR1 is SGHKS and CDR2 YYEKEE (reference sequence). The junction had 7 bases not matched to a gene; V was cut back by 4 bases and J by 9 bases. CDR3 size: 13 residues. Here the CDR3 reads CASSLDRFGEQFF. Written as DNA, the CDR3 is TGTGCCAGCAGCCTGGACAGGTTCGGTGAGCAGTTCTTC.

This rearrangement joins TRBV7-9 to TRBJ2-7; the match to TRBD1 covers 8 bases. The germline V gene has CDR1 SEHNR and CDR2 FQNEAQ (reference sequence). The J segment lost 6 bases and the V segment lost 5 bases, leaving 9 bases of the junction unmatched. The CDR3 extends over 14 amino acids. The CDR3 nucleotides are TGTGCCAGCAGCAGACGGACAGGGACGGCCGAGCAGTACTTC. As protein: CASSRRTGTAEQYF.

This rearrangement joins TRBV4-2 to TRBJ1-1; perhaps TRBD1 as D (5 bases). The V gene lost 3 bases and the J gene lost 11 bases, with 13 bases spanning the gap. In germline, CDR1 is LGHNA, CDR2 YNFKEQ. The CDR3 is made up of 12 amino acids. In nucleotides, the CDR3 is TGTGCCAGCAGCCACGACAGCTTGGGGGCTTTCTTT. Amino acids: CASSHDSLGAFF.

This clonotype was found a few times. This rearrangement joins TRBV15 to TRBJ2-3; TRBD2 matches 12 bases. The germline V gene has CDR1 LNHNV and CDR2 YYDKDF (reference sequence). The CDR3 runs 17 residues. J lost 7 bases, V lost 4 bases, and 12 bases had no gene match. The CDR3 region is CATSITPTSGGTHTQYF. As DNA, the CDR3 is TGTGCCACCAGCATCACACCGACTAGCGGGGGAACGCATACGCAGTATTTT.

The rearrangement links TRBV5-6 to TRBJ1-1, with D tentatively TRBD1 (5 bases). The CDR3 runs to 15 residues. Trimming removed 3 bases from V and 0 bases from J, with 12 bases in between. CDR1 and CDR2 (germline): SGHDT, YYEEEE. In DNA, the CDR3 is TGTGCCAGCAGCTATACCGGGGGTTTGAACACTGAAGCTTTCTTT. Amino acids: CASSYTGGLNTEAFF.

The chain joins TRBV6-2 or TRBV6-3 to TRBJ2-7, with TRBD2 identical over 8 bases. CDR1 is MNHEY and CDR2 is SVGEGT in the germline V gene. With 5 bases clipped from V and 7 bases from J, the junction kept 19 bases outside the gene matches. This CDR3 is built from 17 residues. Written as DNA, the CDR3 is TGTGCCAGCAGTACAGTGGTCTTAAGCGGGGGCGCGGGGGAGCAGTACTTC. Translation: CASSTVVLSGGAGEQYF.

This chain connects TRBV5-1 to TRBJ2-7; 10 positions agree with TRBD1. This CDR3 comprises 15 residues. The ends lost 2 bases at V and 5 bases at J; junction bases unmatched: 7. Germline values: CDR1 SGHRS, CDR2 YFSETQ. CDR3 in DNA: TGCGCCAGCAGCTTTCCCGGGACAGGGGTACACGAGCAGTACTTC. Translation gives CASSFPGTGVHEQYF.

This clonotype was recorded many times. This rearrangement joins TRBV7-8 to TRBJ2-1; tentative D call: TRBD1 (5 bases). This CDR3 is 15 amino acids long. Germline V gene sequence: CDR1 SGHVS, CDR2 FQNEAQ. V lost 2 bases to trimming and J lost 7 bases, with 15 bases between them. CDR3 protein: CASSLRAGLRNEQFF. The CDR3, as DNA: TGTGCCAGCAGCTTAAGGGCAGGGCTTAGGAATGAGCAGTTCTTC.

This clonotype was observed a handful of times. CDR3 nucleotide sequence: TGTGCCTCCGGGACAGGGCTCTACAATGAGCAGTTCTTC. Translating gives CASGTGLYNEQFF. The rearrangement joins TRBV30 to TRBJ2-1; 9 bases map to TRBD1. V trimming: 7 bases; J trimming: 3 bases; junction bases outside the gene matches: 4. From germline, CDR1 is GTSNPN and CDR2 SVGIG (reference sequence). This CDR3 contains 13 residues.

This clonotype occurred a few times. V usage is TRBV4-1 and J usage is TRBJ2-5, with D unclear. Germline V gene sequence: CDR1 MGHRA, CDR2 YSYEKL. The CDR3 spans 15 residues. Trimming stripped 3 bases from V and 2 bases from J, with 13 bases between. The CDR3 region is CASSQGLGKQETQYF. The CDR3 nucleotides are TGCGCCAGCAGCCAGGGTTTGGGTAAGCAAGAGACCCAGTACTTC.